This T cell receptor beta chain was captured in a study of T cell changes during pregnancy in multiple sclerosis. CDR3 length: 15 amino acids. The trim removed 2 bases at V and 7 bases at J, leaving 9 bases unmatched. Germline lookup yields CDR1 SGHAT and CDR2 FQNNGV. TCRdb's copy holds only in-frame clones and misses some; the assay was immunoSEQ multiplex PCR. The data show around 50,000 clones, 80% to 95% seen once. This clone showed up just once. The sample consisted of CD4+ T cells from peripheral blood mononuclear cells, taken after pregnancy. The origin of this receptor is a female donor with multiple sclerosis, enrolled in a pregnancy study. J is TRBJ2-7 and V is TRBV11-2, with TRBD2 matching 9 bases. DNA for the CDR3: TGTGCCAGCAGCTTAATTCTAGCGGGGCCGAGGGAGCAGTACTTC. This sequence encodes CASSLILAGPREQYF.